Listed below are T cell receptor beta chains from one sample, sequenced in a study of shared clonotypes between healthy human individuals. Clones were sequenced by immunoSEQ multiplex PCR, and TCRdb holds only the in-frame ones, with some missing. In the table there are about 2 million clones, about 94% of which are singletons. What was sequenced was naive CD8+ T cells sorted from blood. All receptors come from a man between 18 and 35 years old in good health. Both conserved end residues are part of each CDR3. D genes are given only for firm matches. The size entry is marked missing in some rows and otherwise reads once, few, many or a size class.

j_gene: TRBJ2-7
len: 15
v_gene: TRBV9
abundance: .
d_gene: TRBD1
CDR3aa: CASSALDRGEYEQYF
CDR3nt: TGTGCCAGCAGCGCTTTGGACAGGGGGGAGTACGAGCAGTACTTC

j_gene: TRBJ1-5
len: 15
v_gene: TRBV9
abundance: .
d_gene: .
CDR3aa: CASSATGNWDQPQHF
CDR3nt: TGTGCCAGCAGCGCCACCGGAAACTGGGATCAGCCCCAGCATTTT

j_gene: TRBJ2-5
len: 14
v_gene: TRBV5-6
abundance: .
d_gene: TRBD2
CDR3aa: CASSWAGGAETQYF
CDR3nt: TGTGCCAGCAGCTGGGCGGGGGGCGCCGAGACCCAGTACTTC

j_gene: TRBJ2-3
len: 15
v_gene: TRBV27
abundance: .
d_gene: .
CDR3aa: CASSPPAWGRDTQYF
CDR3nt: TGTGCCAGCAGTCCCCCCGCGTGGGGGAGAGATACGCAGTATTTT

j_gene: TRBJ1-2
len: 14
v_gene: TRBV6-1
abundance: .
d_gene: .
CDR3aa: CASSEKGIYYGYTF
CDR3nt: TGTGCCAGCAGTGAAAAGGGGATTTACTATGGCTACACCTTC

j_gene: TRBJ1-1
len: 12
v_gene: TRBV29-1
abundance: few
d_gene: TRBD1
CDR3aa: CSGGQGWTEAFF
CDR3nt: TGCAGCGGGGGACAGGGGTGGACTGAAGCTTTCTTT

j_gene: TRBJ2-7
len: 15
v_gene: TRBV4-1
abundance: .
d_gene: TRBD1
CDR3aa: CASSQLDRAAYEQYF
CDR3nt: TGCGCCAGCAGCCAATTGGACAGGGCGGCCTACGAGCAGTACTTC

j_gene: TRBJ2-7
len: 17
v_gene: TRBV6-4
abundance: once
d_gene: TRBD2
CDR3aa: CASRIRTSGSVCDEQYF
CDR3nt: TGTGCCAGCAGGATCCGGACTAGCGGGAGCGTGTGCGACGAGCAGTACTTC

j_gene: TRBJ1-1
len: 13
v_gene: TRBV7-9
abundance: .
d_gene: .
CDR3aa: CASSLASGAEAFF
CDR3nt: TGTGCCAGCAGCTTAGCGTCGGGGGCTGAAGCTTTCTTT

j_gene: TRBJ1-3
len: 13
v_gene: TRBV5-5
abundance: .
d_gene: .
CDR3aa: CASSYGSGNTIYF
CDR3nt: TGTGCCAGCAGCTATGGTTCTGGAAACACCATATATTTT

j_gene: TRBJ1-1
len: 15
v_gene: TRBV2
abundance: .
d_gene: .
CDR3aa: CASSEYQNPSAEAFF
CDR3nt: TGTGCCAGCAGTGAATATCAGAACCCTAGCGCTGAAGCTTTCTTT

j_gene: TRBJ1-4
len: 15
v_gene: TRBV27
abundance: .
d_gene: TRBD1
CDR3aa: CASSLRQGPKEKLFF
CDR3nt: TGTGCCAGCAGTTTACGACAGGGCCCCAAAGAAAAACTGTTTTTT

j_gene: TRBJ2-7
len: 15
v_gene: TRBV13
abundance: .
d_gene: .
CDR3aa: CASSFTGVGLYEQYF
CDR3nt: TGTGCCAGCAGCTTCACCGGGGTGGGGCTCTACGAGCAGTACTTC

j_gene: TRBJ1-5
len: 14
v_gene: TRBV27
abundance: .
d_gene: TRBD1
CDR3aa: CASSRQGEGQPQHF
CDR3nt: TGTGCCAGCAGTCGACAGGGTGAGGGCCAGCCCCAGCATTTT

j_gene: TRBJ1-5
len: 15
v_gene: TRBV21-1
abundance: .
d_gene: .
CDR3aa: CASLGRGPGNQPQHF
CDR3nt: TGTGCCAGCCTCGGCAGGGGGCCTGGCAATCAGCCCCAGCATTTT

j_gene: TRBJ2-5
len: 16
v_gene: TRBV28
abundance: .
d_gene: .
CDR3aa: CASSLGWGPSQETQYF
CDR3nt: TGTGCCAGCAGCTTGGGATGGGGTCCAAGCCAAGAGACCCAGTACTTC

j_gene: TRBJ1-6
len: 15
v_gene: TRBV27
abundance: .
d_gene: TRBD1
CDR3aa: CASSLAGTGDSPLHF
CDR3nt: TGTGCCAGCAGTCTAGCCGGGACAGGAGATTCACCCCTCCACTTT

j_gene: TRBJ2-2
len: 13
v_gene: TRBV29-1
abundance: .
d_gene: TRBD1
CDR3aa: CSVGQGAAGELFF
CDR3nt: TGCAGCGTCGGACAGGGGGCTGCCGGGGAGCTGTTTTTT

j_gene: TRBJ1-2
len: 15
v_gene: TRBV21-1
abundance: .
d_gene: .
CDR3aa: CASSKGPRGGYGYTF
CDR3nt: TGTGCCAGCAGCAAAGGACCCAGGGGAGGATATGGCTACACCTTC

j_gene: TRBJ2-1
len: 14
v_gene: TRBV9
abundance: .
d_gene: .
CDR3aa: CASSGTGGDNEQFF
CDR3nt: TGTGCCAGCAGCGGGACCGGGGGTGACAATGAGCAGTTCTTC

j_gene: TRBJ2-7
len: 18
v_gene: TRBV19
abundance: .
d_gene: TRBD1
CDR3aa: CASSSRARDRGLFYEQYF
CDR3nt: TGTGCCAGTAGTTCCCGAGCCCGGGACAGGGGGCTTTTCTACGAGCAGTACTTC

j_gene: TRBJ2-3
len: 15
v_gene: TRBV6-1
abundance: .
d_gene: .
CDR3aa: CASSNTGTSTDTQYF
CDR3nt: TGTGCCAGCAGCAATACCGGGACCAGCACAGATACGCAGTATTTT

j_gene: TRBJ1-6
len: 16
v_gene: TRBV5-8
abundance: .
d_gene: TRBD1
CDR3aa: CASSLTKDRGHSPLHF
CDR3nt: TGTGCCAGCAGCCTTACCAAGGACAGGGGCCATTCACCCCTCCACTTT

j_gene: TRBJ2-1
len: 16
v_gene: TRBV23-1
abundance: .
d_gene: TRBD2
CDR3aa: CASSQSRTSGYNEQFF
CDR3nt: TGCGCCAGCAGTCAATCGCGGACTAGCGGGTACAATGAGCAGTTCTTC

j_gene: TRBJ1-1
len: 13
v_gene: TRBV6-1
abundance: .
d_gene: .
CDR3aa: CVVRAGDYTEAFF
CDR3nt: TGTGTGGTCAGAGCAGGAGACTACACTGAAGCTTTCTTT

j_gene: TRBJ2-7
len: 16
v_gene: TRBV5-1
abundance: .
d_gene: TRBD2
CDR3aa: CASSLLELAGINEQYF
CDR3nt: TGCGCCAGCAGCTTGCTGGAGCTAGCGGGAATCAACGAGCAGTACTTC

j_gene: TRBJ2-1
len: 12
v_gene: TRBV30
abundance: .
d_gene: .
CDR3aa: CAWSVSYNEQFF
CDR3nt: TGTGCCTGGAGTGTAAGCTACAATGAGCAGTTCTTC

j_gene: TRBJ2-3
len: 15
v_gene: TRBV6-5
abundance: once
d_gene: .
CDR3aa: CASTPEGASTDTQYF
CDR3nt: TGTGCCAGCACCCCTGAAGGGGCGAGCACAGATACGCAGTATTTT

j_gene: TRBJ2-1
len: 15
v_gene: TRBV2
abundance: .
d_gene: TRBD2
CDR3aa: CASMAGGLSYNEQFF
CDR3nt: TGTGCCAGCATGGCGGGAGGGCTTAGTTACAATGAGCAGTTCTTC

j_gene: TRBJ2-7
len: 16
v_gene: TRBV4-1
abundance: .
d_gene: TRBD1
CDR3aa: CASSHVTGTVTYEQYF
CDR3nt: TGCGCCAGCAGCCATGTCACAGGGACAGTAACCTACGAGCAGTACTTC

j_gene: TRBJ1-2
len: 13
v_gene: TRBV9
abundance: .
d_gene: .
CDR3aa: CASQKWGATGYTF
CDR3nt: TGTGCCAGTCAGAAGTGGGGGGCGACAGGCTACACCTTC

j_gene: TRBJ2-1
len: 12
v_gene: TRBV6-1
abundance: once
d_gene: .
CDR3aa: CASSEVYNEQFF
CDR3nt: TGTGCCAGCAGTGAGGTATACAATGAGCAGTTCTTC

j_gene: TRBJ1-1
len: 15
v_gene: TRBV18
abundance: .
d_gene: TRBD1
CDR3aa: CASSPDRGPSTEAFF
CDR3nt: TGTGCCAGCTCACCAGACAGGGGGCCCAGCACTGAAGCTTTCTTT

j_gene: TRBJ2-5
len: 12
v_gene: TRBV29-1
abundance: .
d_gene: .
CDR3aa: CSVELLKETQYF
CDR3nt: TGCAGCGTTGAATTGCTGAAAGAGACCCAGTACTTC

j_gene: TRBJ2-4
len: 15
v_gene: TRBV6-5
abundance: .
d_gene: .
CDR3aa: CASSYSFPGRDIQYF
CDR3nt: TGTGCCAGCAGTTACTCGTTCCCAGGGCGGGACATTCAGTACTTC

j_gene: TRBJ1-5
len: 16
v_gene: TRBV4-2
abundance: .
d_gene: .
CDR3aa: CASSQDAGGRGQPQHF
CDR3nt: TGTGCCAGCAGCCAAGATGCGGGGGGGCGGGGTCAGCCCCAGCATTTT

j_gene: TRBJ2-5
len: 13
v_gene: TRBV15
abundance: .
d_gene: .
CDR3aa: CATTYSQGETQYF
CDR3nt: TGTGCCACCACCTATTCACAGGGAGAGACCCAGTACTTC

j_gene: TRBJ2-7
len: 13
v_gene: TRBV27
abundance: .
d_gene: .
CDR3aa: CASSPRVDYEQYF
CDR3nt: TGTGCCAGCAGTCCGAGGGTCGACTACGAGCAGTACTTC

j_gene: TRBJ2-7
len: 15
v_gene: TRBV19
abundance: .
d_gene: .
CDR3aa: CASSMHWGTAYEQYF
CDR3nt: TGTGCCAGTAGTATGCATTGGGGTACGGCCTACGAGCAGTACTTC

j_gene: TRBJ2-2
len: 15
v_gene: TRBV6-7
abundance: .
d_gene: .
CDR3aa: CASSYSYTGIGELFF
CDR3nt: TGTGCCAGCAGTTACTCGTATACAGGGATCGGGGAGCTGTTTTTT

j_gene: TRBJ1-5
len: 16
v_gene: TRBV19
abundance: .
d_gene: .
CDR3aa: CASSIDLRAGDQPQHF
CDR3nt: TGTGCCAGTAGTATAGATCTTAGGGCAGGAGATCAGCCCCAGCATTTT

j_gene: TRBJ2-1
len: 16
v_gene: TRBV7-2
abundance: .
d_gene: TRBD1
CDR3aa: CASSPPGQGGINEQFF
CDR3nt: TGTGCCAGCAGCCCGCCGGGACAGGGGGGGATCAATGAGCAGTTCTTC

j_gene: TRBJ2-5
len: 15
v_gene: TRBV13
abundance: .
d_gene: .
CDR3aa: CASSLISTTQETQYF
CDR3nt: TGTGCCAGCAGCTTAATCTCCACCACCCAAGAGACCCAGTACTTC

j_gene: TRBJ2-7
len: 16
v_gene: TRBV7-9
abundance: .
d_gene: .
CDR3aa: CASSGTRGDMSYEQYF
CDR3nt: TGTGCCAGCAGCGGAACAAGGGGAGATATGTCCTACGAGCAGTACTTC

j_gene: TRBJ2-2
len: 15
v_gene: TRBV30
abundance: .
d_gene: TRBD1
CDR3aa: CAWRVLGQSTGELFF
CDR3nt: TGTGCCTGGAGGGTCCTGGGACAGTCCACCGGGGAGCTGTTTTTT

j_gene: TRBJ2-4
len: 15
v_gene: TRBV7-9
abundance: .
d_gene: TRBD1
CDR3aa: CASSPGQGAKNIQYF
CDR3nt: TGTGCCAGCAGCCCAGGACAGGGGGCCAAAAACATTCAGTACTTC

j_gene: TRBJ1-6
len: 18
v_gene: TRBV2
abundance: .
d_gene: .
CDR3aa: CASSERGKGLDPNSPLHF
CDR3nt: TGTGCCAGCAGTGAGAGGGGAAAGGGGCTCGATCCAAATTCACCCCTCCACTTT